These T cell receptor beta chains were read from a single sample in a study of shared clonotypes between healthy human individuals. Profiled with immunoSEQ multiplex PCR; TCRdb holds only in-frame clones, not every one. The table shows about 490,000 clones, with 65% to 80% occurring only once. Sequenced input: PBMCs. The receptors derive from a woman between 40 and 55 years old in good health. Some clones in this sample may be carry-over from other donors' samples. CDR3s include the opening cysteine and the closing phenylalanine or tryptophan. D genes are given only for firm matches. Size values are once, few and many counts, or a class for expanded clones, and some rows have none.

clone_size,d_call,j_call,v_call,cdr3_length,cdr3_aa,cdr3_nt
-,-,TRBJ1-1,TRBV5-1,15,CASSLGTPQNTEAFF,TGCGCCAGCAGCTTGGGGACACCACAGAACACTGAAGCTTTCTTT
-,TRBD2,TRBJ2-7,TRBV5-4,18,CASSPPGLAGASSYEQYF,TGTGCCAGCAGCCCCCCGGGACTAGCGGGCGCTAGCTCCTACGAGCAGTACTTC
-,-,TRBJ2-7,TRBV27,14,CASSFRVTGYEQYF,TGTGCCAGCAGTTTTCGTGTGACAGGCTACGAGCAGTACTTC
-,TRBD1,TRBJ2-6,TRBV7-2,18,CASTPLGQGAWGANVLTF,TGTGCCAGCACCCCCCTGGGACAGGGGGCATGGGGGGCCAACGTCCTGACTTTC
few,-,TRBJ1-1,TRBV2,14,CASSLYQGNTEAFF,TGTGCCAGCAGCCTCTACCAAGGGAACACTGAAGCTTTCTTT
few,-,TRBJ1-2,TRBV5-1,12,CASSLLGYGYTF,TGCGCCAGCAGCTTGTTGGGGTATGGCTACACCTTC
-,TRBD2,TRBJ2-5,TRBV19,16,CASSIQSGLAVMTQYF,TGTGCCAGTAGTATCCAATCCGGACTAGCGGTGATGACCCAGTACTTC
-,-,TRBJ2-1,TRBV20-1,10,CSAHLNEQFF,TGCAGTGCTCATTTAAATGAGCAGTTCTTC
-,TRBD1,TRBJ2-3,TRBV11-2,16,CASSLDSAGGVDTQYF,TGTGCCAGCAGCTTAGATTCGGCAGGGGGCGTGGATACGCAGTATTTT
once,-,TRBJ1-5,TRBV4-2,13,CASSRGGDQPQHF,TGTGCCAGCAGCCGCGGGGGGGATCAGCCCCAGCATTTT
-,TRBD2,TRBJ2-7,TRBV2,13,CASISGLDYEQYF,TGTGCCAGCATATCTGGACTAGACTACGAGCAGTACTTC
-,TRBD1,TRBJ1-2,TRBV5-8,19,CASSSRPGQGGYLNYGYTF,TGTGCCAGCAGCTCCCGCCCGGGACAGGGTGGTTACTTAAACTATGGCTACACCTTC
-,-,TRBJ1-1,TRBV20-1,11,CSARFVLQAFF,TGCAGTGCTAGGTTCGTTCTTCAAGCTTTCTTT
-,TRBD2,TRBJ2-7,TRBV5-1,16,CASSSDGTSTRYEQYF,TGCGCCAGCAGCTCGGACGGGACTAGCACACGATACGAGCAGTACTTC
-,-,TRBJ1-4,TRBV28,14,CASSLGGVEEKLFF,TGTGCCAGCAGTTTGGGAGGAGTCGAGGAAAAACTGTTTTTT